This T cell receptor beta chain emerged from a study of cytotoxic CD8 clonotypes in ibrutinib-treated CLL. For the study at large: The study recorded mean values of approximately 260,000 productive templates and tens of thousands of productive rearrangements per sample. Study conclusions and caveats: Patients had baseline clonality above age-matched healthy donors, and this clonality moved with circulating CD8+ T-cell counts. Clonality was higher at ibrutinib response and returned toward baseline at progression. Rare overall, public clonotypes shrank or held steady under therapy.

Sequencing used immunoSEQ multiplex PCR; TCRdb keeps in-frame clones, though not all of them. Found here are 140,000 to 150,000 clones, 76% of them singletons; the top ten hold about 5%. The germline V gene encodes CDR1 SGHTA and CDR2 FQGNSA. This CDR3 has 15 residues. V lost 0 bases to trimming and J lost 6 bases; unmatched junction nucleotides: 7. Worth noting for this clone: As yet, its antigen is unknown.

This receptor was taken from a human donor with chronic lymphocytic leukemia. The rearrangement links TRBV7-2 to TRBJ1-2; the match to TRBD1 covers 7 bases. The sequences come from PBMCs, collected after 24 months of ibrutinib treatment. For the CDR3, the DNA is TGTGCCAGCAGCTTAGCCGCAGGGGGAGGTAATGGCTACACCTTC. Protein: CASSLAAGGGNGYTF.